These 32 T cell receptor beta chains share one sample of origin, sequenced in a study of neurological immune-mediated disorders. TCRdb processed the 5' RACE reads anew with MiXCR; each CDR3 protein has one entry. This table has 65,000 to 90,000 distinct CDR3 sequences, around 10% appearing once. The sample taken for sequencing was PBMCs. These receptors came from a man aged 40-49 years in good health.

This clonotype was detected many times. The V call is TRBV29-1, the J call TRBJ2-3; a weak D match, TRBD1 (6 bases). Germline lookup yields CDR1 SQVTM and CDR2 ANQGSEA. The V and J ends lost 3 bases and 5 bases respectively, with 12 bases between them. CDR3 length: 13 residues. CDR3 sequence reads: CSVDLGQGDTQYF. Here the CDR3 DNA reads TGCAGCGTTGACTTGGGACAAGGAGATACGCAGTATTTT.

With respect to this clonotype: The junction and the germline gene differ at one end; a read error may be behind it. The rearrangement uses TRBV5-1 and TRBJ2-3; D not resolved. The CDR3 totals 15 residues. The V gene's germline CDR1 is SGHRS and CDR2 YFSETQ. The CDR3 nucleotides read TGCGCTAGCAGCTTGGATGCGCGAAGCACAGATACGCAGTATTTT. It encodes CASSLDARSTDTQYF. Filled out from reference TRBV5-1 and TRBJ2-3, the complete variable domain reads KAGVTQTPRYLIKTRGQQVTLSCSPISGHRSVSWYQQTPGQGLQFLFEYFSETQRNKGNFPGRFSGRQFSNSRSEMNVSTLELGDSALYLCASSLDARSTDTQYFGPGTRLTVL.

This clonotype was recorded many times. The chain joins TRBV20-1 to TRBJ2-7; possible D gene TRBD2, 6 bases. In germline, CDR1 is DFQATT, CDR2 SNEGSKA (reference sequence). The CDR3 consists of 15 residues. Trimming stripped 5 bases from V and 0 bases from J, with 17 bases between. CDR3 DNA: TGCAGTGCTCCTCTGACCCATAGCGGCTCCTACGAGCAGTACTTC. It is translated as CSAPLTHSGSYEQYF.

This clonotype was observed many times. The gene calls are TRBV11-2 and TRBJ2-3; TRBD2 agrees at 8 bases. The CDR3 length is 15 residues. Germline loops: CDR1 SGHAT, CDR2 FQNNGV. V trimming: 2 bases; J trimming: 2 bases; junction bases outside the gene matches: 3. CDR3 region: CASSLMRGDTDTQYF. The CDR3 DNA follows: TGTGCCAGCAGCTTAATGCGGGGGGACACAGATACGCAGTATTTT.

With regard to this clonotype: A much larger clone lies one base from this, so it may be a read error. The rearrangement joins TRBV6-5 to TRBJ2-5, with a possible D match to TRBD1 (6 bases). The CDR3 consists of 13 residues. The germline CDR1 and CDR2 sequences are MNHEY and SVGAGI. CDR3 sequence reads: CATTVRQGQTLYF. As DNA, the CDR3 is TGTGCCACGACCGTTAGGCAGGGGCAGACCCTGTACTTC.

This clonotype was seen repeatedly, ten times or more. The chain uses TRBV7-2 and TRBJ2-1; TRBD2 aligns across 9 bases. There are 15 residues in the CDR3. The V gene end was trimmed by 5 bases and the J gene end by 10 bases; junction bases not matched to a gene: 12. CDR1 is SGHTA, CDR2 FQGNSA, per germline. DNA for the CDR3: TGTGCCAGCAGCCCGCCGGGGCGGGAGGGGCGGGAGCAGTTCTTC. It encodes CASSPPGREGREQFF. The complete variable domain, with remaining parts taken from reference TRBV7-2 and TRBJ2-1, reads GAGVSQSPSNKVTEKGKDVELRCDPISGHTALYWYRQSLGQGLEFLIYFQGNSAPDKSGLPSDRFSAERTGGSVSTLTIQRTQQEDSAVYLCASSPPGREGREQFFGPGTRLTVL.

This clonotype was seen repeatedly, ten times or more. CDR3 nucleotides: TGTGCCAGCAACCACAGGGGGACGCCCTACAATGAGCAGTTCTTC. This codes for CASNHRGTPYNEQFF. This rearrangement joins TRBV27 to TRBJ2-1; 8 positions match TRBD1. V lost 7 bases, J lost 2 bases, and 7 bases stayed unmatched. The germline V gene has CDR1 MNHEY and CDR2 SMNVEV (reference sequence). This CDR3 has 15 residues.

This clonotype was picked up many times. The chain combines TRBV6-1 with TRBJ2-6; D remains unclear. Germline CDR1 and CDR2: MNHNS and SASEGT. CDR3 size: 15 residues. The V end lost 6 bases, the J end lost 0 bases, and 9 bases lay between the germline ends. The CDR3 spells CASSLQRSGANVLTF. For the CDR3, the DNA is TGTGCCAGCAGCTTACAGCGCTCTGGGGCCAACGTCCTGACTTTC.

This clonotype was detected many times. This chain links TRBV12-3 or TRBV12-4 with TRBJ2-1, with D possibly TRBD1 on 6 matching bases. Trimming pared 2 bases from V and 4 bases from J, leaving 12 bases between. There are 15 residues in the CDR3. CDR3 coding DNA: TGTGCCAGCAGTTTAACCGGGCAGGGGTACAATGAGCAGTTCTTC. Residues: CASSLTGQGYNEQFF.

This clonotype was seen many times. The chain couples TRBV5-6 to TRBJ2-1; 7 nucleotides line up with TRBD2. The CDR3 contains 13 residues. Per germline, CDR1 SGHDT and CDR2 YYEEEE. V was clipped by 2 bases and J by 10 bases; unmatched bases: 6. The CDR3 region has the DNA TGTGCCAGCAGCTTCGGGGGGAGGGCAGAGCAGTTCTTC. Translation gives CASSFGGRAEQFF. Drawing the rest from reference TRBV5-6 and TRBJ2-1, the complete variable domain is DAGVTQSPTHLIKTRGQQVTLRCSPKSGHDTVSWYQQALGQGPQFIFQYYEEEERQRGNFPDRFSGHQFPNYSSELNVNALLLGDSALYLCASSFGGRAEQFFGPGTRLTVL.

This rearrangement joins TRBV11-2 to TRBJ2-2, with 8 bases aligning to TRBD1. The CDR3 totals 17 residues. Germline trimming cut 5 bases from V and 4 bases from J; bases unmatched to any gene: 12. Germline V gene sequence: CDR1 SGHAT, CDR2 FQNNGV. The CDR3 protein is CASSPYRTGWSTGELFF. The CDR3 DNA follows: TGTGCCAGCAGCCCTTATCGGACAGGGTGGAGCACCGGGGAGCTGTTTTTT.

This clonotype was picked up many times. The CDR3 loop reads CASSESEGFMNYGYTF. In nucleotides, the CDR3 is TGTGCCAGCAGTGAAAGTGAGGGATTCATGAACTATGGCTACACCTTC. The chain has TRBV6-1 and TRBJ1-2; D uncertain. The CDR3 spans 16 residues. Germline lookup yields CDR1 MNHNS and CDR2 SASEGT. Trimming stripped 2 bases from V and 2 bases from J, with 15 bases between.

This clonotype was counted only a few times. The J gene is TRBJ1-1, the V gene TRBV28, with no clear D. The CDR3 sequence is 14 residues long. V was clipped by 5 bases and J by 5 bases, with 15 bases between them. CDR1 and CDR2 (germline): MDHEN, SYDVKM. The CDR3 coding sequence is TGTGCCAGCAGTCTAGACCGGCGAGGAACTGAAGCTTTCTTT. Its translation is CASSLDRRGTEAFF.

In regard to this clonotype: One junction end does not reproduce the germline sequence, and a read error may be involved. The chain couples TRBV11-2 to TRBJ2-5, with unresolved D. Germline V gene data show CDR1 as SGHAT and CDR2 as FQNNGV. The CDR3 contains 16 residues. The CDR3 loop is CANSLDTTAPQETQYF. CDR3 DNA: TGTGCCAACAGCTTAGATACCACAGCCCCGCAAGAGACCCAGTACTTC.

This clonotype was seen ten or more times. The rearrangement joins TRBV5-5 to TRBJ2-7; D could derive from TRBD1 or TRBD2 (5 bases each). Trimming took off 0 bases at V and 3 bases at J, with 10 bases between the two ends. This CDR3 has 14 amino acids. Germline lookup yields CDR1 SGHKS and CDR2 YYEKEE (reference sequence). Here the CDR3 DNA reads TGTGCCAGCAGCTTGGAGAGGGGTTACTACGAGCAGTACTTC. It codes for CASSLERGYYEQYF.

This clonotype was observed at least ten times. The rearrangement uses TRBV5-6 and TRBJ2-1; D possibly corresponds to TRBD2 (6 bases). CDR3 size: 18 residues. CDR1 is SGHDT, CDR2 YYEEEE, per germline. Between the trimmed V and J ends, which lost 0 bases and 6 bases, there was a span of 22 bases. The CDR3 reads CASSLGIGSRRLGNEQFF. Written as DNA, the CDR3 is TGTGCCAGCAGCTTGGGAATAGGATCCCGCCGACTAGGCAATGAGCAGTTCTTC.

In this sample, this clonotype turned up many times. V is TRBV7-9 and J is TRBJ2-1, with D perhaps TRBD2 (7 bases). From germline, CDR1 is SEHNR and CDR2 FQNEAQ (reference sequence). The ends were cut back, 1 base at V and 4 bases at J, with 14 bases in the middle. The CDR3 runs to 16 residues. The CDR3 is CASSLEWGRGYNEQFF. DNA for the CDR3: TGTGCCAGCAGCTTAGAGTGGGGGCGGGGGTACAATGAGCAGTTCTTC.

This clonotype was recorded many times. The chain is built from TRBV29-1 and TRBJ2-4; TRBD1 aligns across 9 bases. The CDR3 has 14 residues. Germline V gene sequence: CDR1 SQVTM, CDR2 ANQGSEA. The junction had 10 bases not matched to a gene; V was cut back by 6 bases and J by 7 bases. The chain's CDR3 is CSVAGTGSSNIQYF. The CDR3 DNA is TGCAGCGTCGCCGGGACAGGGTCGAGTAACATTCAGTACTTC.

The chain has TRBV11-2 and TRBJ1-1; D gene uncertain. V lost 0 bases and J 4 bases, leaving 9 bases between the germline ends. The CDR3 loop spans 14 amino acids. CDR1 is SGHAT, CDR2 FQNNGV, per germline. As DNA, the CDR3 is TGTGCCAGCAGCTTAGAAAGGTTAGCCACTGAAGCTTTCTTT. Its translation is CASSLERLATEAFF.

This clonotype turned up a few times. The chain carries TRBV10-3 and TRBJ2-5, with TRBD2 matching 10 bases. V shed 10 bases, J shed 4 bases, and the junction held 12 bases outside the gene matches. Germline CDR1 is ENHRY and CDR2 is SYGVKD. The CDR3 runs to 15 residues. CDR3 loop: CATSSSGGAGETQYF. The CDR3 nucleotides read TGTGCCACCTCGTCCAGCGGGGGGGCCGGAGAGACCCAGTACTTC.

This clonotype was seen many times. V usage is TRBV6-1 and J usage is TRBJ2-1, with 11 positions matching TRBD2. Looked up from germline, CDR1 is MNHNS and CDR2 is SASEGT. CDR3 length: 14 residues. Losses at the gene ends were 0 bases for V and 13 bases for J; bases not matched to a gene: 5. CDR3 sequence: CASSEAVAGGPQFF. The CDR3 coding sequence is TGTGCCAGCAGTGAAGCGGTAGCGGGGGGGCCACAGTTCTTC.

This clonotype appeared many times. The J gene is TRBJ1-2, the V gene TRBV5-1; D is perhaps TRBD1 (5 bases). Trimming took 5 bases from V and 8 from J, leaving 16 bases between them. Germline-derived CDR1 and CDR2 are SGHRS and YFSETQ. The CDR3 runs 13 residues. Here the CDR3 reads CASSSDIRGGYTF. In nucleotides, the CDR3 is TGCGCCAGCAGTTCGGACATTCGAGGAGGCTACACCTTC.

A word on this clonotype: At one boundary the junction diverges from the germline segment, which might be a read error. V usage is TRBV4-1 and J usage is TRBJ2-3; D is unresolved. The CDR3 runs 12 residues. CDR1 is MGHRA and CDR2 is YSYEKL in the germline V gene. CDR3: CASSQGNDTHYF. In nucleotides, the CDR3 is TGCGCCAGCAGCCAAGGAAACGATACGCATTATTTT.

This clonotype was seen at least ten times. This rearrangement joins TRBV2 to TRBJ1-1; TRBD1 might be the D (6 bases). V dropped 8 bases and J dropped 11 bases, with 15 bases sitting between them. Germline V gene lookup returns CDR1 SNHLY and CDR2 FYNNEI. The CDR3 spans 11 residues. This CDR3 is CASSTGYRAFF. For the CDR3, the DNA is TGTGCCAGCTCCACAGGGTATCGGGCTTTCTTT.

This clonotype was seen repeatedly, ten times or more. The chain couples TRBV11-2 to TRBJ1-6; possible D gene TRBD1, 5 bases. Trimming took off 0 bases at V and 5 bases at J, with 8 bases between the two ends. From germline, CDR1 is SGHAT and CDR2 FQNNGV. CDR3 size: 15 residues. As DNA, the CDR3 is TGTGCCAGCAGCTTAGAGTGGGGCAATAATTCACCCCTCCACTTT. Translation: CASSLEWGNNSPLHF.

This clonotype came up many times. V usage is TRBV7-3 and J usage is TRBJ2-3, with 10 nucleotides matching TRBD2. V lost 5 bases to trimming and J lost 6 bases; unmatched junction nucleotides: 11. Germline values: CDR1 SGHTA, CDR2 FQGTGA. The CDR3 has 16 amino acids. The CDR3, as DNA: TGTGCCAGCAGCAACACTGGGCTAGCGGGAGCCGATACGCAGTATTTT. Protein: CASSNTGLAGADTQYF. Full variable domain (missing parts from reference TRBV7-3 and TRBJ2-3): GAGVSQTPSNKVTEKGKYVELRCDPISGHTALYWYRQSLGQGPEFLIYFQGTGAADDSGLPNDRFFAVRPEGSVSTLKIQRTERGDSAVYLCASSNTGLAGADTQYFGPGTRLTVL.

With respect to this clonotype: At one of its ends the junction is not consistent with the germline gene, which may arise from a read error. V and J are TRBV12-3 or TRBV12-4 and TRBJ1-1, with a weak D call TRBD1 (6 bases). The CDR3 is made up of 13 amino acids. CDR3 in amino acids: CSSSPTGNTEAFF. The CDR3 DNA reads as TGTTCCAGCAGTCCGACAGGGAACACTGAAGCTTTCTTT.

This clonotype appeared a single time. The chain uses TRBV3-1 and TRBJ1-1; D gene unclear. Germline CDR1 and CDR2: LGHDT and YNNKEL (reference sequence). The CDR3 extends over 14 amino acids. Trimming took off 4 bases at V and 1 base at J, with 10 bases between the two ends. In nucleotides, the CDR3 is TGTGCCAGCAGCCGGAAGTCGAGGAACACTGAAGCTTTCTTT. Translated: CASSRKSRNTEAFF.

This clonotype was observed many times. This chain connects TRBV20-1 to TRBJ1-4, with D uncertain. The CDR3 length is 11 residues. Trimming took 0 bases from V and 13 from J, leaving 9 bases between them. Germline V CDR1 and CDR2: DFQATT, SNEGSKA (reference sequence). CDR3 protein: CSARDDPALFF. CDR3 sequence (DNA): TGCAGTGCTAGAGACGACCCCGCACTGTTTTTT.

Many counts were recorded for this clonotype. The CDR3 spells CASSSPGLASAHEQFF. The CDR3 bases are TGTGCCAGCAGTTCCCCGGGACTAGCTTCTGCCCATGAGCAGTTCTTC. The genes are TRBV28 and TRBJ2-1; the match to TRBD2 covers 9 bases. The CDR3 contains 16 residues. Trimming at V came to 4 bases and at J to 8 bases, leaving 12 bases not matched to a gene. The germline gives CDR1 MDHEN, CDR2 SYDVKM.

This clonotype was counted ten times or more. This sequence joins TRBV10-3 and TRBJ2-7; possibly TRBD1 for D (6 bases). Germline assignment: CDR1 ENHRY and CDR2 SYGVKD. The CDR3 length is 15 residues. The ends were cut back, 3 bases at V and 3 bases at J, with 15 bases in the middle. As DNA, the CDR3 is TGTGCCATCAGTGACCCCGGACAGTATCGCTACGAGCAGTACTTC. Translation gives CAISDPGQYRYEQYF.

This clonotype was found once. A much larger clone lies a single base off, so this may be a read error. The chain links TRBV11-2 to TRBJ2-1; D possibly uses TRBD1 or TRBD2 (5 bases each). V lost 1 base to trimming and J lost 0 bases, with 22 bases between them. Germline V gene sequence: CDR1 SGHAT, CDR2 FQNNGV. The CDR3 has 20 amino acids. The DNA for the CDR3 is TGTGCCAGCAGCTTAGGGGGCGGGTGGGCATTCCCTGCCTCCTACAATGAGCAGTTCTTC. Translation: CASSLGGGWAFPASYNEQFF.